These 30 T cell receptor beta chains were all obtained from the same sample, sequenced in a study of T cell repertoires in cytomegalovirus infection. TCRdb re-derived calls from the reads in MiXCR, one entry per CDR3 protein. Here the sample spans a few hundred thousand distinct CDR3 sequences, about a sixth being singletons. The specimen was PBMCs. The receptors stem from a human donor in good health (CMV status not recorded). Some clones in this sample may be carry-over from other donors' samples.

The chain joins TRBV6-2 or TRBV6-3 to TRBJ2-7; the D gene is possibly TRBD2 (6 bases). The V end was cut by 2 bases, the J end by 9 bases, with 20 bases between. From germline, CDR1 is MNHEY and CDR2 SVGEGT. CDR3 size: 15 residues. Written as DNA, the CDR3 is TGTGCCAGCAGTTACATCCGGACTACTCAGGAGGGGCAGTACTTC. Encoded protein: CASSYIRTTQEGQYF.

For the CDR3, the DNA is TGCAGTGCGGAGAGAGGCCCGGGCCAAGAGACCCAGTACTTC. Protein sequence: CSAERGPGQETQYF. The genes are TRBV20-1 and TRBJ2-5; D gene unclear. Germline lookup yields CDR1 DFQATT and CDR2 SNEGSKA (reference sequence). V lost 6 bases and J 1 base, leaving 15 bases between the germline ends. This CDR3 has 14 residues.

CDR3 bases: TGTGCCAGCAGCATCAACACTGGTGGGGCCAACGTCCTGACTTTC. It translates to CASSINTGGANVLTF. The chain couples TRBV7-2 to TRBJ2-6; D ambiguous. Trimming stripped 5 bases from V and 3 bases from J, with 11 bases between. The germline V gene encodes CDR1 SGHTA and CDR2 FQGNSA. This CDR3 is 15 amino acids long.

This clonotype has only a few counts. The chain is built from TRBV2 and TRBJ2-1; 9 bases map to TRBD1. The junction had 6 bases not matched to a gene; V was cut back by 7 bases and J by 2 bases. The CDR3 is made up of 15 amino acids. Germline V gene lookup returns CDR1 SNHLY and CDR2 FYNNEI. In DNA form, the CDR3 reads TGTGCCAGCACGGTCAACAGGGGGCCCTACAATGAGCAGTTCTTC. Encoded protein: CASTVNRGPYNEQFF.

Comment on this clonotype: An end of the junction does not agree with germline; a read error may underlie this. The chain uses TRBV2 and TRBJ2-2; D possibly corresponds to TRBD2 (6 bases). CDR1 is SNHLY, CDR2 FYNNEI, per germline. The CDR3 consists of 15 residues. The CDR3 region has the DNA TGTGCCAGCAGTGGAGGGGACTTGAACACCTGGGAGCTGTTTTTT. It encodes CASSGGDLNTWELFF. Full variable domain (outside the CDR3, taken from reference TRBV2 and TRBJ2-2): EPEVTQTPSHQVTQMGQEVILRCVPISNHLYFYWYRQILGQKVEFLVSFYNNEISEKSEIFDDQFSVERPDGSNFTLKIRSTKLEDSAMYFCASSGGDLNTWELFFGEGSRLTVL.

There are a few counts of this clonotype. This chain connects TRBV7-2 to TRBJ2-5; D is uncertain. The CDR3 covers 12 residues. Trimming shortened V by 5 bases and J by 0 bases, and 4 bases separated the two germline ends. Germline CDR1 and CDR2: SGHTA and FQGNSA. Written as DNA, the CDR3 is TGTGCCAGCAGCAAGAACCAAGAGACCCAGTACTTC. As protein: CASSKNQETQYF.

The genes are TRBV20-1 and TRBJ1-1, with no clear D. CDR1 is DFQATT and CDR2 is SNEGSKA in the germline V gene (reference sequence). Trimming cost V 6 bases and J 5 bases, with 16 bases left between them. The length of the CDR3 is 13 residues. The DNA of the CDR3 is TGCAGTGCCTCCGGAGCCTCGGGAACTGAAGCTTTCTTT. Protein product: CSASGASGTEAFF.

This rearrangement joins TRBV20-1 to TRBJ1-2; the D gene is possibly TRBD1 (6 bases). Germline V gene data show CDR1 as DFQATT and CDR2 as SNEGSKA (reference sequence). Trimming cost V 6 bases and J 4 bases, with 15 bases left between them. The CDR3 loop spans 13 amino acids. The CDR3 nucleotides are TGCAGTGCGAGTCTGATGGGGGCCTATGGCTACACCTTC. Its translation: CSASLMGAYGYTF.

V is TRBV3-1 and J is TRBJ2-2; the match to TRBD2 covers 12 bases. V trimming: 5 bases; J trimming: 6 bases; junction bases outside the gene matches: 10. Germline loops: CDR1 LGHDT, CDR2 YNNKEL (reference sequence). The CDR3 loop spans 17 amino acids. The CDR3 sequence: CASSSATGTSGPGELFF. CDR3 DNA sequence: TGTGCCAGCAGCTCGGCCACCGGGACTAGCGGGCCCGGGGAGCTGTTTTTT.

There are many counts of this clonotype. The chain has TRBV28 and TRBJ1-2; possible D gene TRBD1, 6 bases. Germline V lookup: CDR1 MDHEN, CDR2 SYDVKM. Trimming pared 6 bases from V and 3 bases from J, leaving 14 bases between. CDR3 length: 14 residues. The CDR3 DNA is TGTGCCAGCAGCCACGGGGGGCCCCACTATGGCTACACCTTC. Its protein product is CASSHGGPHYGYTF.

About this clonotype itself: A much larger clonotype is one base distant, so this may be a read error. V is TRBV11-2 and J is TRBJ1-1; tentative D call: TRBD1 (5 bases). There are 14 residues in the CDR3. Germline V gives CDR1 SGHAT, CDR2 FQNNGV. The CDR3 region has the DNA TGTGCCGGCAGCCCGGGACTCCGGAACACTGAAGCTTTCTTT. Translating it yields CAGSPGLRNTEAFF.

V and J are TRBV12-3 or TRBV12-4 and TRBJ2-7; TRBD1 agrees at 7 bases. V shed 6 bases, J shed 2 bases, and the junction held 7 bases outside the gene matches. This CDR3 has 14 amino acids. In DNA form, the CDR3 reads TGTGCCAGCAGCCCCACAGGGGTCACCTACGAGCAGTACTTC. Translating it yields CASSPTGVTYEQYF.

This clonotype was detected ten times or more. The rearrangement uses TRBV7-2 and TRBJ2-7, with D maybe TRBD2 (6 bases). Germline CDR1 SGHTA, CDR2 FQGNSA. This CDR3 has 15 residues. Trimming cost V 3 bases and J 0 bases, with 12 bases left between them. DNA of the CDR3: TGTGCCAGCAGCTTGGGGCGGGGCCCCTCCTACGAGCAGTACTTC. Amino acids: CASSLGRGPSYEQYF.

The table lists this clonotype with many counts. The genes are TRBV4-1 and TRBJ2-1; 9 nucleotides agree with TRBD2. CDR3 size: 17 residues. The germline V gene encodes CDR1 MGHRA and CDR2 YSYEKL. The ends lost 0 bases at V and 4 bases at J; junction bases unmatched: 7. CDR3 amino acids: CASSQDRQTSGYNEQFF. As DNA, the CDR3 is TGCGCCAGCAGCCAAGATCGACAGACTAGCGGTTACAATGAGCAGTTCTTC.

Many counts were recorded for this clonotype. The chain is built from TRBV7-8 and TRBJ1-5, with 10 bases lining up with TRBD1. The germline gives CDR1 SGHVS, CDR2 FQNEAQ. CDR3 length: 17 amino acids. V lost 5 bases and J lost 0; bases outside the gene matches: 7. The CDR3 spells CASSRDRGLNSNQPQHF. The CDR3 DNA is TGTGCCAGCAGCCGAGACAGGGGGCTGAATAGCAATCAGCCCCAGCATTTT.

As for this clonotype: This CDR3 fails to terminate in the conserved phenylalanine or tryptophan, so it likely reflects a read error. In DNA form, the CDR3 reads TGCAGCGCGGAAGGTAGCTCCTACAATGAGCAGTTCCTC. Translation gives CSAEGSSYNEQFL. V and J are TRBV29-1 and TRBJ2-1; D unclear. The CDR3 length is 13 residues. CDR1 is SQVTM, CDR2 ANQGSEA, per germline. V was pared by 7 bases and J by 0 bases, with 10 bases between.

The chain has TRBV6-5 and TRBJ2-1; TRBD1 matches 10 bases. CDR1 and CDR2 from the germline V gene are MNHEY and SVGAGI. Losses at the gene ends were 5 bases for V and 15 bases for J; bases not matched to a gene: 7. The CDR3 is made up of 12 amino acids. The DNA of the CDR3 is TGTGCCAGCAGTACCTTAGGGACAGGGGTGTTCTTC. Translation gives CASSTLGTGVFF.

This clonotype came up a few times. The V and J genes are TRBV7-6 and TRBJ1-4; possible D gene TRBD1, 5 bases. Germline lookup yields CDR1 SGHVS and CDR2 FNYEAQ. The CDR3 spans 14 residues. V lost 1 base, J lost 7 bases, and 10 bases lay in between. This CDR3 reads CASSLEGEGEKLFF. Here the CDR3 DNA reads TGTGCCAGCAGCTTAGAAGGGGAGGGTGAAAAACTGTTTTTT.

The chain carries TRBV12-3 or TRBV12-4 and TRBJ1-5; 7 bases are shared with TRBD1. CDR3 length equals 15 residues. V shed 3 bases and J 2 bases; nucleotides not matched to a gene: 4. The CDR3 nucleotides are TGTGCCAGCAGTTTGGATGGACAGGGCAATCAGCCCCAGCATTTT. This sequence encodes CASSLDGQGNQPQHF.

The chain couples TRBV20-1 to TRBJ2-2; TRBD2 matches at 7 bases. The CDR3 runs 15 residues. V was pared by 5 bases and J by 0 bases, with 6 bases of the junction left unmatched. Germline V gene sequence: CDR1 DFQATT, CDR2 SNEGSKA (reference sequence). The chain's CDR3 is CSAQNGGANTGELFF. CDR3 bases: TGCAGTGCTCAGAATGGGGGGGCGAACACCGGGGAGCTGTTTTTT.

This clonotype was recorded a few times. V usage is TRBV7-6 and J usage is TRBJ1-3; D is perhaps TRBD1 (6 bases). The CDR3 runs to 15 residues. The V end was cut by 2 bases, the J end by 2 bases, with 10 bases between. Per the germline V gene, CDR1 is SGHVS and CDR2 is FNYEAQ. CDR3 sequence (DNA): TGTGCCAGCAGCTTAATTGGGGGGCCTGGAAACACCATATATTTT. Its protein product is CASSLIGGPGNTIYF.

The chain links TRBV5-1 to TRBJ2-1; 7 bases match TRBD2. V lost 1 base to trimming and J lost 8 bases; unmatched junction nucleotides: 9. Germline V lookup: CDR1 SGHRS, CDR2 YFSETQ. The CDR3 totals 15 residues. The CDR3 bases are TGCGCCAGCAGCTTGTACCAGCGGGGTTCGGATGAGCAGTTCTTC. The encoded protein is CASSLYQRGSDEQFF.

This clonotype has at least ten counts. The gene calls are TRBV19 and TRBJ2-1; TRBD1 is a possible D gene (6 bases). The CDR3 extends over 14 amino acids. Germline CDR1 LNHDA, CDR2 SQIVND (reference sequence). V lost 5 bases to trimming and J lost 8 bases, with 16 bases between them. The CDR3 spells CASSPANRADEQFF. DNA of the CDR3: TGTGCCAGTAGTCCCGCCAACAGGGCCGATGAGCAGTTCTTC.

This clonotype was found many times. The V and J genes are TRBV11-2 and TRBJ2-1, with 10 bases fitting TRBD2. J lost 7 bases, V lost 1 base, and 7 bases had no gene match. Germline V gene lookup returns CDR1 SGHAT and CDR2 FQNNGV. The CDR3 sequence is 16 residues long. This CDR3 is CASSLGAGGPLNEQFF. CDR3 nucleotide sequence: TGTGCCAGCAGCTTAGGAGCGGGAGGGCCTTTGAATGAGCAGTTCTTC.

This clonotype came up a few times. CDR3 in amino acids: CASLYLAGGNTDTQYF. The CDR3 DNA reads as TGTGCCAGCCTTTATCTAGCGGGGGGAAACACAGATACGCAGTATTTT. The rearrangement links TRBV2 to TRBJ2-3; 11 bases line up with TRBD2. Germline loops: CDR1 SNHLY, CDR2 FYNNEI. This CDR3 has 16 amino acids. The V gene end was trimmed by 8 bases and the J gene end by 2 bases; junction bases not matched to a gene: 9. Variable domain in full (rest from reference TRBV2 and TRBJ2-3): EPEVTQTPSHQVTQMGQEVILRCVPISNHLYFYWYRQILGQKVEFLVSFYNNEISEKSEIFDDQFSVERPDGSNFTLKIRSTKLEDSAMYFCASLYLAGGNTDTQYFGPGTRLTVL.

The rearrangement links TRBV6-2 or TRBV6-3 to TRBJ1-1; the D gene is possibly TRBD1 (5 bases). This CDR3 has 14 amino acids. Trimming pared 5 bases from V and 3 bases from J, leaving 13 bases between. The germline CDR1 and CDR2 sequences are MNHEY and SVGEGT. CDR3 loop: CASSTTGSYTEAFF. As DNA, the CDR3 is TGTGCCAGCAGTACCACAGGATCCTACACTGAAGCTTTCTTT.

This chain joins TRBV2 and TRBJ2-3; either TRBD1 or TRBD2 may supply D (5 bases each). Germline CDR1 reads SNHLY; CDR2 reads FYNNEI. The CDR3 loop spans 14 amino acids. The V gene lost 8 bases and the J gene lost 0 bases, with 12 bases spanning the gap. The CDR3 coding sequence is TGTGCCAGCGGCCGGGGACGGAGCACAGATACGCAGTATTTT. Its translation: CASGRGRSTDTQYF.

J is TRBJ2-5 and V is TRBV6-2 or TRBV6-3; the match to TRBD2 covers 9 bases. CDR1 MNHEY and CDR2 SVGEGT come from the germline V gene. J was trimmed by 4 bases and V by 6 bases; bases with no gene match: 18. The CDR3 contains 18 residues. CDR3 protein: CASRGPGLAVVSGETQYF. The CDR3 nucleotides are TGTGCCAGCAGAGGACCGGGACTAGCAGTTGTTAGTGGAGAGACCCAGTACTTC.

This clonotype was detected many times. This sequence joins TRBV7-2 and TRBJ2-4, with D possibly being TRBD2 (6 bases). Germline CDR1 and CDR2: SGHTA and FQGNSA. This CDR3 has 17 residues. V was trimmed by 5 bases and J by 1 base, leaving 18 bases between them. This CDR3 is CASSRSAGIMAKNIQYF. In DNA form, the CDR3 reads TGTGCCAGCAGCCGTTCGGCGGGAATCATGGCCAAAAACATTCAGTACTTC.

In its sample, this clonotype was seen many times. CDR3 DNA: TGTGCCAGCAGCTTAATGGGACAGATGAACACTGAAGCTTTCTTT. Its protein product is CASSLMGQMNTEAFF. The chain joins TRBV7-6 to TRBJ1-1; TRBD1 aligns across 7 bases. There are 15 residues in the CDR3. From germline, CDR1 is SGHVS and CDR2 FNYEAQ. J gave up 0 bases and V 2 bases, and 3 bases lay outside the gene matches.